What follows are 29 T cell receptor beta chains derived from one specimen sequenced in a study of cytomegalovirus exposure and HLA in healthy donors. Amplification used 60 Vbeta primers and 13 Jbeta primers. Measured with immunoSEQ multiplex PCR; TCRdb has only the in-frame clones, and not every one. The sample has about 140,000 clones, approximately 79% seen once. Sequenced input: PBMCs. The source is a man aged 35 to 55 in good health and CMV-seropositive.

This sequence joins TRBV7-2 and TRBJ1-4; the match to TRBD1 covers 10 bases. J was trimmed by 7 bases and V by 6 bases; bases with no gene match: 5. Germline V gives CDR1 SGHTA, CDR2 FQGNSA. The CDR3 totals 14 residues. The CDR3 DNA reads TGTGCCAGCAGGACGGACAGGGGGAGTGAAAAACTGTTTTTT. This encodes CASRTDRGSEKLFF. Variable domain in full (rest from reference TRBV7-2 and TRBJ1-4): GAGVSQSPSNKVTEKGKDVELRCDPISGHTALYWYRQSLGQGLEFLIYFQGNSAPDKSGLPSDRFSAERTGGSVSTLTIQRTQQEDSAVYLCASRTDRGSEKLFFGSGTQLSVL.

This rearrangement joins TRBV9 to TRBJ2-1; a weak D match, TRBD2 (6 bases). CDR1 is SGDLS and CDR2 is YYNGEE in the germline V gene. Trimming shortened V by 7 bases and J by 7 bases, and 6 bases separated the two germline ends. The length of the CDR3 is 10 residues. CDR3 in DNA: TGTGCCAGCGCGGGGAATGAGCAGTTCTTC. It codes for CASAGNEQFF.

The CDR3 DNA follows: TGTGCCAGCTCACCAGTCTCAGGGATGGGCGAGCAGTACTTC. Translating it yields CASSPVSGMGEQYF. The V gene is TRBV18, the J gene TRBJ2-7, with D possibly matching TRBD1 (5 bases). V was shortened by 2 bases and J by 6 bases, with 14 bases between the two germline ends. The CDR3 covers 14 residues. Germline assignment: CDR1 KGHSH and CDR2 LQKENI.

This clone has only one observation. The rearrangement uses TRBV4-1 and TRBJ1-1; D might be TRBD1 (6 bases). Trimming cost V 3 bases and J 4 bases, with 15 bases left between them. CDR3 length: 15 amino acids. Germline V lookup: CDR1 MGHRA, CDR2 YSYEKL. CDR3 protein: CASSHALGGGTEAFF. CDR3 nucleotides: TGCGCCAGCAGCCACGCTTTAGGGGGGGGCACTGAAGCTTTCTTT.

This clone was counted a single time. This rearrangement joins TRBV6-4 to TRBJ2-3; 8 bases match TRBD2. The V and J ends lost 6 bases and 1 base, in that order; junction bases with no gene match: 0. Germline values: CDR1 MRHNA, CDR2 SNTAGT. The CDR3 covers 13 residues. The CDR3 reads CASRTSGTDTQYF. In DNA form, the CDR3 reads TGTGCCAGCAGGACTAGCGGCACAGATACGCAGTATTTT.

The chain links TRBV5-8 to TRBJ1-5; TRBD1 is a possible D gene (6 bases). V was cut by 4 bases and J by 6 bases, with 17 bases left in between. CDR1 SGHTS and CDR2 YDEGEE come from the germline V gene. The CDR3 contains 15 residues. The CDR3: CASSAKQGLGQPQHF. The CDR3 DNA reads TGTGCCAGCAGCGCCAAACAGGGTTTAGGTCAGCCCCAGCATTTT. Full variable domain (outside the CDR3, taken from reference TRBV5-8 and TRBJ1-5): EAGVTQSPTHLIKTRGQQATLRCSPISGHTSVYWYQQALGLGLQFLLWYDEGEERNRGNFPPRFSGRQFPNYSSELNVNALELEDSALYLCASSAKQGLGQPQHFGDGTRLSIL.

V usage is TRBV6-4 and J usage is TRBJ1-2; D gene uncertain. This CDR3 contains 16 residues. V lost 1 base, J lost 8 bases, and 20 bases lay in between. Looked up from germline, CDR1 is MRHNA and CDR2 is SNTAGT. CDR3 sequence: CASSDLASRRLTGYTF. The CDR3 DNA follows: TGTGCCAGCAGTGACTTAGCGAGCAGGCGATTGACCGGCTACACCTTC.

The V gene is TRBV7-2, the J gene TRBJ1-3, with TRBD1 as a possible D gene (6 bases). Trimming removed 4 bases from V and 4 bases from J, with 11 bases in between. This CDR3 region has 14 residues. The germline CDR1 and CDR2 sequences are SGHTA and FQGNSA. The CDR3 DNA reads TGTGCCAGCAGCTCTCGGACAGAGGGAAACACCATATATTTT. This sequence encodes CASSSRTEGNTIYF. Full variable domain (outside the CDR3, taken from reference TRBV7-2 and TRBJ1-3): GAGVSQSPSNKVTEKGKDVELRCDPISGHTALYWYRQSLGQGLEFLIYFQGNSAPDKSGLPSDRFSAERTGGSVSTLTIQRTQQEDSAVYLCASSSRTEGNTIYFGEGSWLTVV.

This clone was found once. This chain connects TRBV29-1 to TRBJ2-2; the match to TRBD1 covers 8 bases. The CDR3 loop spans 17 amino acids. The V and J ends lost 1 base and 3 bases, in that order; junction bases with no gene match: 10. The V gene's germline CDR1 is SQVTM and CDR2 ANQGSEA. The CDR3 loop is CSVEALPDRGYTGELFF. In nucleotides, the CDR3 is TGCAGCGTTGAAGCCTTGCCTGACAGGGGATACACCGGGGAGCTGTTTTTT.

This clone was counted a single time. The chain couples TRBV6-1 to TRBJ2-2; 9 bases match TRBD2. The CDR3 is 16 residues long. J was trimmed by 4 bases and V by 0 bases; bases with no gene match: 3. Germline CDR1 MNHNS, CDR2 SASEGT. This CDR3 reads CASSEALAGITGELFF. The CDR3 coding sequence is TGTGCCAGCAGTGAAGCCCTAGCGGGGATCACCGGGGAGCTGTTTTTT.

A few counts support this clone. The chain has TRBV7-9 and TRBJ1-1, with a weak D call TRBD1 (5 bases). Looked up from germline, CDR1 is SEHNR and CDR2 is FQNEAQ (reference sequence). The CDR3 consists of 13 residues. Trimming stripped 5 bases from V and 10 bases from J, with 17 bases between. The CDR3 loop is CASSPQGGMIAFF. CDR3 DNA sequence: TGTGCCAGCAGCCCTCAGGGAGGTATGATAGCTTTCTTT.

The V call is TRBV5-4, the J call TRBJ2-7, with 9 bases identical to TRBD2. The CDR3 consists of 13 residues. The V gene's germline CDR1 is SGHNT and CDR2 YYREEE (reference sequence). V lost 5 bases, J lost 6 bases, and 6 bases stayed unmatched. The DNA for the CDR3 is TGTGCCAGCAGTAGGCGGGAGGGCCGCGAGCAGTACTTC. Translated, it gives CASSRREGREQYF.

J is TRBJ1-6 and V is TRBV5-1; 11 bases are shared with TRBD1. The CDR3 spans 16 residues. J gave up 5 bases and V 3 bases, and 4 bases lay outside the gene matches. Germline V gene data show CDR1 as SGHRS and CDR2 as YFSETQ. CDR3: CASSYGQGADNSPLHF. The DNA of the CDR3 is TGCGCCAGCAGCTACGGACAGGGGGCGGATAATTCACCCCTCCACTTT. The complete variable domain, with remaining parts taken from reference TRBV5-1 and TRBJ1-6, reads KAGVTQTPRYLIKTRGQQVTLSCSPISGHRSVSWYQQTPGQGLQFLFEYFSETQRNKGNFPGRFSGRQFSNSRSEMNVSTLELGDSALYLCASSYGQGADNSPLHFGNGTRLTVT.

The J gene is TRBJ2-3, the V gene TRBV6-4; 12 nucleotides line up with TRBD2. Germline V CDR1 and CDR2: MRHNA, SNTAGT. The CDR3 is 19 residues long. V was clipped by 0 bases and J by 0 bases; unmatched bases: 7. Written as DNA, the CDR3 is TGTGCCAGCAGTGACTCGCCAGGACTAGCGGGAATGAGCACAGATACGCAGTATTTT. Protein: CASSDSPGLAGMSTDTQYF.

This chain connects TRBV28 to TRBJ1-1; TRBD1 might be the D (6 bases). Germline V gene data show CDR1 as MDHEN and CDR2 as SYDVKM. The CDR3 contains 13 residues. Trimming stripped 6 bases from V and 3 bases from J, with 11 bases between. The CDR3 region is CASRGDTYTEAFF. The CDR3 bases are TGTGCCAGCAGGGGGGACACCTACACTGAAGCTTTCTTT.

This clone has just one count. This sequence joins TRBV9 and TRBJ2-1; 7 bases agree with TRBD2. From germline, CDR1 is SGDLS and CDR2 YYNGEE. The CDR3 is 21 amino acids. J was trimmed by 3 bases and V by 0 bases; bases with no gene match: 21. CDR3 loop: CASSVAEGMIGLVGLYNEQFF. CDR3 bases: TGTGCCAGCAGCGTAGCGGAAGGGATGATTGGACTAGTAGGACTCTACAATGAGCAGTTCTTC.

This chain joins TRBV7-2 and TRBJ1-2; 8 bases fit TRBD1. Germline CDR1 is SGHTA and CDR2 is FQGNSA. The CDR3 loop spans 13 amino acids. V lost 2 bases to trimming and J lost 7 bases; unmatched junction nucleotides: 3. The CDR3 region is CASSLRQGSGYTF. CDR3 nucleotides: TGTGCCAGCAGCTTAAGACAGGGGTCTGGCTACACCTTC. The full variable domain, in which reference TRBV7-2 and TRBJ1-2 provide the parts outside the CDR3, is GAGVSQSPSNKVTEKGKDVELRCDPISGHTALYWYRQSLGQGLEFLIYFQGNSAPDKSGLPSDRFSAERTGGSVSTLTIQRTQQEDSAVYLCASSLRQGSGYTFGSGTRLTVV.

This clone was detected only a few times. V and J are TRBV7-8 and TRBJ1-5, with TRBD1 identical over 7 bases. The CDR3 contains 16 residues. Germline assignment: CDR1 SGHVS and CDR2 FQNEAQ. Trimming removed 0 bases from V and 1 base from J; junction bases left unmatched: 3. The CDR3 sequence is CASSLARGLSNQPQHF. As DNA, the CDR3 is TGTGCCAGCAGCTTAGCTAGGGGGCTCAGCAATCAGCCCCAGCATTTT.

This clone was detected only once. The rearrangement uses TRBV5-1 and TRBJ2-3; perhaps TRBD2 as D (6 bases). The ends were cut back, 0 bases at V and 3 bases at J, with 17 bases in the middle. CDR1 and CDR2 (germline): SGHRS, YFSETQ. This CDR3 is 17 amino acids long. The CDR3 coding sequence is TGCGCCAGCAGCTTGGAAGGGACTCAAATAGGGACAGATACGCAGTATTTT. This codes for CASSLEGTQIGTDTQYF. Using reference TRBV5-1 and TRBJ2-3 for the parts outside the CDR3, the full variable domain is KAGVTQTPRYLIKTRGQQVTLSCSPISGHRSVSWYQQTPGQGLQFLFEYFSETQRNKGNFPGRFSGRQFSNSRSEMNVSTLELGDSALYLCASSLEGTQIGTDTQYFGPGTRLTVL.

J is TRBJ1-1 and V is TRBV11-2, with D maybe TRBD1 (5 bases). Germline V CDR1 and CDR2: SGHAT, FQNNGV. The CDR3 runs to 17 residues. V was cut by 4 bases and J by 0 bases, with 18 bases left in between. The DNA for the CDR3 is TGTGCCAGCAGCTCACGGGACTCCGGGACGGTGAACACTGAAGCTTTCTTT. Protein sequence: CASSSRDSGTVNTEAFF.

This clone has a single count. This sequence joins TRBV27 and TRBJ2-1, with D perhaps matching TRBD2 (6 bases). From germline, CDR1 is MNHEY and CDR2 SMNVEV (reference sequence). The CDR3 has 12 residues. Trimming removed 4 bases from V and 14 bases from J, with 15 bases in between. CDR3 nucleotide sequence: TGTGCCAGCAGTTCCTCCGGGAGCTCAGAGTTCTTC. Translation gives CASSSSGSSEFF.

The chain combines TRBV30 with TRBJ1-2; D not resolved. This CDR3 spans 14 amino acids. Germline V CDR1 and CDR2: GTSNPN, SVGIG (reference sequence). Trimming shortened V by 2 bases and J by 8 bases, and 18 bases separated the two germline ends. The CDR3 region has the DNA TGTGCCTGGAGTCAAGGAAGGGTAGAGGGCGGCTACACCTTC. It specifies CAWSQGRVEGGYTF.

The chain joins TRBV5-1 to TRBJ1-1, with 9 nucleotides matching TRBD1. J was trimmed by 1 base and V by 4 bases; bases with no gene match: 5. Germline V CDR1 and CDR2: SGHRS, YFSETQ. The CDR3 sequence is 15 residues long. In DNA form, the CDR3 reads TGCGCCAGCAGCCCCCGGACAGGGGAGAACACTGAAGCTTTCTTT. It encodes CASSPRTGENTEAFF.

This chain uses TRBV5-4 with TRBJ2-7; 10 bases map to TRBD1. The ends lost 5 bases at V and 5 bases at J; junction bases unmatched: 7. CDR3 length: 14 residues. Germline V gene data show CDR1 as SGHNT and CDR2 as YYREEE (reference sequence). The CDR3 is CASRPGTGAHEQYF. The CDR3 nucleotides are TGTGCCAGCAGGCCCGGGACAGGGGCCCACGAGCAGTACTTC.

The CDR3 is CASSFRTGRGTEAFF. CDR3 in DNA: TGTGCCAGCAGTTTCAGGACAGGGAGAGGCACTGAAGCTTTCTTT. V and J are TRBV28 and TRBJ1-1, with 8 bases aligning to TRBD1. The V gene end was trimmed by 3 bases and the J gene end by 4 bases; junction bases not matched to a gene: 7. The germline CDR1 and CDR2 sequences are MDHEN and SYDVKM. The CDR3 consists of 15 residues.

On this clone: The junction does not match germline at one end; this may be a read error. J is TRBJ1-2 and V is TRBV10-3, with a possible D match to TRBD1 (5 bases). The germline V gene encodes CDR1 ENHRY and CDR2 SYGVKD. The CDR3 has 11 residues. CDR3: CAIGNLWGYTF. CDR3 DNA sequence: TGTGCCATCGGAAATCTTTGGGGCTACACCTTT.

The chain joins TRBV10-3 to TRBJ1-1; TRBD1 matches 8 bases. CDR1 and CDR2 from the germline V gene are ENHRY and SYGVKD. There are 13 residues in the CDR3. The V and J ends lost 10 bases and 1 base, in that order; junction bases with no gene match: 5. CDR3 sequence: CATTGAENTEAFF. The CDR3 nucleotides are TGTGCCACGACAGGGGCTGAGAACACTGAAGCTTTCTTT.

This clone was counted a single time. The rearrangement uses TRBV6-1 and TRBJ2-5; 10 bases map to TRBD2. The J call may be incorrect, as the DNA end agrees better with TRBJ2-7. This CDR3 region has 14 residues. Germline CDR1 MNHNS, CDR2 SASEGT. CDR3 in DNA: TGTGCCAGCAGCCCTAGCGGGAGAATAAACGAGCAGTACTTC. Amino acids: CASSPSGRINEQYF.

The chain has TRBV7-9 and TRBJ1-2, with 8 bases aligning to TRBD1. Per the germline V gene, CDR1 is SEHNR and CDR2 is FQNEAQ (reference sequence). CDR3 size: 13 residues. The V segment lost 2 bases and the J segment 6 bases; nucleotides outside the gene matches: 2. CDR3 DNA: TGTGCCAGCAGCTTACAGGGGGCCAATGGCTACACCTTC. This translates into CASSLQGANGYTF.